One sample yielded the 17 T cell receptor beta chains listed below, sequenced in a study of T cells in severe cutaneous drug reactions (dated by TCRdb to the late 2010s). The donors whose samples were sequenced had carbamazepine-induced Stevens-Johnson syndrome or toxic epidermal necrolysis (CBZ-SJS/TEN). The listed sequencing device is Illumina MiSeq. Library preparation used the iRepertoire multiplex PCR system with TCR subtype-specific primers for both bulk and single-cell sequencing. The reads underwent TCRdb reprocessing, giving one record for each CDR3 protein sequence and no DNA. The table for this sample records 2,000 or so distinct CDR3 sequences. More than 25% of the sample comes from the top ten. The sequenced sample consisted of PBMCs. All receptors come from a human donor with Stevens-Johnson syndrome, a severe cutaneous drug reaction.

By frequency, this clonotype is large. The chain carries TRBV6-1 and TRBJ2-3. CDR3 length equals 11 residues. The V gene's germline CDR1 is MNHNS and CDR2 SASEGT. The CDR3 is CASRLVDTQYF.

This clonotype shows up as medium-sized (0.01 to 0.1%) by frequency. The CDR3 reads CAISEEGRNQPQHF. The rearrangement joins TRBV10-3 to TRBJ1-5; TCRdb picks TRBD1, but there is no DNA to check that call. CDR1 ENHRY and CDR2 SYGVKD come from the germline V gene. This CDR3 comprises 14 residues.

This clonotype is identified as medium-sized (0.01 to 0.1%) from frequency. The CDR3 loop is CASSLSPPGLNPGGSYEQYF. J is TRBJ2-7 and V is TRBV7-6; as DNA is missing, the TRBD2 call by TCRdb cannot be tested. In germline, CDR1 is SGHVS, CDR2 FNYEAQ. CDR3 length: 20 residues.

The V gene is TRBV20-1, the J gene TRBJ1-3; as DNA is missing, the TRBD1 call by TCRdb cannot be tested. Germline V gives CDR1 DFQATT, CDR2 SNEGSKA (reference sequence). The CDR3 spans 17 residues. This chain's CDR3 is CSAAPLGQVLPGNTIYF.

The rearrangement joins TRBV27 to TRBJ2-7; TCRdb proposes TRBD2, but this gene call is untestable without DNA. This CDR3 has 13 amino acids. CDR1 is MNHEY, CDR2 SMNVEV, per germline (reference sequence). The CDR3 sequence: CASSSRTAGEQYF.

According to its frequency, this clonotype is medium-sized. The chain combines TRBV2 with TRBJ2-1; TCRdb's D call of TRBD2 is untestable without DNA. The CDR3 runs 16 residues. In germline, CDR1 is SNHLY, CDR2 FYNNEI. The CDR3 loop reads CASSEIAGGPYNEQFF.

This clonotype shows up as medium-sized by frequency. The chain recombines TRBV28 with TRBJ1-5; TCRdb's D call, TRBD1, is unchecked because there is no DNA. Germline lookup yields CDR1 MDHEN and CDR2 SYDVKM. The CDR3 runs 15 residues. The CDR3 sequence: CASSPGQGYNQPQHF.

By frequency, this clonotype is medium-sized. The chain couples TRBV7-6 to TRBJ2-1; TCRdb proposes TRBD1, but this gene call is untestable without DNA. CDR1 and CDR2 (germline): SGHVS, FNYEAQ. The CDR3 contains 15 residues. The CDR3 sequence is CASSFGQGIINEQFF.

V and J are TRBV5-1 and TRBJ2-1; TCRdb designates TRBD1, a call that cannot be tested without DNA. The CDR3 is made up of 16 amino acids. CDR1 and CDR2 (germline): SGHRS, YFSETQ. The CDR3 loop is CASSSSGASSYNEQFF.

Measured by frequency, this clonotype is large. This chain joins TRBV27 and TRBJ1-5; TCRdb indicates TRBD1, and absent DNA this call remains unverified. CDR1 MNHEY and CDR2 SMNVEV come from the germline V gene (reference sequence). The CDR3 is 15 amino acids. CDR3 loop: CASSPGPVGNQPQHF.

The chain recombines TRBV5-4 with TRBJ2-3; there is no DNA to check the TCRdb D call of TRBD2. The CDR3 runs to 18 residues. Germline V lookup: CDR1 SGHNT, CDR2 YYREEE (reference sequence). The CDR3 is CASSPHPSTSGSTDTQYF.

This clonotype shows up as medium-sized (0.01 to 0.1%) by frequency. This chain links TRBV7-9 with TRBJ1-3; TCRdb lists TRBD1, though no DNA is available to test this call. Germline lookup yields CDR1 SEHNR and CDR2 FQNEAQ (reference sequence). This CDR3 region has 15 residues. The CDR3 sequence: CASSPGTSSGNTIYF.

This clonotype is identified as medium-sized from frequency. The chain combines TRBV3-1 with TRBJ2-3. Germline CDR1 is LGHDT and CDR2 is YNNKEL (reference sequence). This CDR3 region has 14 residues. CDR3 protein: CASSHLSTPDTQYF.

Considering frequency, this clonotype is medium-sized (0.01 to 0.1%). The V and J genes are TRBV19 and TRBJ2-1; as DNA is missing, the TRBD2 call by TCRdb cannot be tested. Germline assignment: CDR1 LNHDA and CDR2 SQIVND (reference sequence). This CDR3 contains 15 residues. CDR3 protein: CASSVTSGAVNEQFF.

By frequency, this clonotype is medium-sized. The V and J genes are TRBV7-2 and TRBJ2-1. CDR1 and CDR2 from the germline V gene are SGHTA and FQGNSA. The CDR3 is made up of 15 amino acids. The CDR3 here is CASSQMGGSYNEQFF. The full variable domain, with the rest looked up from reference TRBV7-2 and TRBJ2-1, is GAGVSQSPSNKVTEKGKDVELRCDPISGHTALYWYRQSLGQGLEFLIYFQGNSAPDKSGLPSDRFSAERTGGSVSTLTIQRTQQEDSAVYLCASSQMGGSYNEQFFGPGTRLTVL.

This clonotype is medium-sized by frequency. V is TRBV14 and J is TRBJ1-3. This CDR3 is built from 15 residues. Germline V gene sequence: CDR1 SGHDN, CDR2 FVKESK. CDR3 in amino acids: CASSPLGSSGNTIYF.

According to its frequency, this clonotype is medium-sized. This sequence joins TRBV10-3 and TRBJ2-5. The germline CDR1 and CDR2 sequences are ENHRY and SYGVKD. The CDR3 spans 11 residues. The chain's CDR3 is CAISDQETQYF.